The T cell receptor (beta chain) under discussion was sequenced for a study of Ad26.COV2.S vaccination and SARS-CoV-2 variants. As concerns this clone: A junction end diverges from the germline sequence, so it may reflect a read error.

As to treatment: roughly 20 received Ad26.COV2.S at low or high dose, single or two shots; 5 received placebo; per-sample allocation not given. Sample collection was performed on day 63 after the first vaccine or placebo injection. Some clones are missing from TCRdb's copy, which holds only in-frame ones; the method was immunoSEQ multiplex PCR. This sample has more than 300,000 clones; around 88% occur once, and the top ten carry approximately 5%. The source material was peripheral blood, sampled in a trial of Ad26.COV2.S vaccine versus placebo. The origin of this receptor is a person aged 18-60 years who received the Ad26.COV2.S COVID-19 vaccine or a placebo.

The CDR3 protein is CATSGEPGQSYEQYF. The CDR3 bases are TGTGCCACCAGCGGAGAACCGGGACAGAGTTACGAGCAGTACTTC. V gene TRBV15 combines with J gene TRBJ2-7, with 7 bases fitting TRBD1. The CDR3 has 15 residues. In germline, CDR1 is LNHNV, CDR2 YYDKDF (reference sequence).